The 10 T cell receptor beta chains listed next were all sequenced from one sample in a study of beta chain features in type 1 diabetes. cDNA synthesis used the whole RNA isolate, giving expressed TCRB sequences. Profiling relied on immunoSEQ multiplex PCR, and the TCRdb table lists in-frame clones only, not all of them. The data hold about 410,000 clones, with over 11% observed a single time. Material for sequencing was naive CD4+ T cells from blood. All receptors come from a man younger than 40 in good health.

Only a few counts were recorded for this clone. The rearrangement joins TRBV30 to TRBJ1-1, with TRBD1 matching 7 bases. Germline V gives CDR1 GTSNPN, CDR2 SVGIG (reference sequence). This CDR3 is 13 amino acids long. Trimming took 3 bases from V and 7 from J; bases not matched to a gene: 8. Here the CDR3 reads CAWRKAGQDEAFF. The CDR3, as DNA: TGTGCCTGGAGGAAGGCAGGACAGGATGAAGCTTTCTTT.

The genes are TRBV5-4 and TRBJ1-1, with D hard to call. The CDR3 runs 12 residues. The germline V and J ends were trimmed by 4 bases and 4 bases, with 8 bases remaining between them. Per the germline V gene, CDR1 is SGHNT and CDR2 is YYREEE (reference sequence). This CDR3 is CASSHVGTEAFF. DNA of the CDR3: TGTGCCAGCAGCCACGTGGGCACTGAAGCTTTCTTT.

This clone was picked up a small number of times. The CDR3 DNA reads TGTGCCAGCAGCTTAGGACCGTTACAAGAGACCCAGTACTTC. Translated, it gives CASSLGPLQETQYF. The gene calls are TRBV7-8 and TRBJ2-5; D is unresolved. Germline V CDR1 and CDR2: SGHVS, FQNEAQ. The CDR3 sequence is 14 residues long. V was cut by 1 base and J by 2 bases, with 8 bases left in between.

V is TRBV7-2 and J is TRBJ1-2, with D perhaps TRBD1 (6 bases). Trimming took off 5 bases at V and 4 bases at J, with 11 bases between the two ends. CDR1 and CDR2 (germline): SGHTA, FQGNSA. The CDR3 spans 13 residues. The CDR3 reads CASSARTAYGYTF. The DNA of the CDR3 is TGTGCCAGCAGCGCCCGGACAGCCTATGGCTACACCTTC. Full variable domain (rest looked up from reference TRBV7-2 and TRBJ1-2): GAGVSQSPSNKVTEKGKDVELRCDPISGHTALYWYRQSLGQGLEFLIYFQGNSAPDKSGLPSDRFSAERTGGSVSTLTIQRTQQEDSAVYLCASSARTAYGYTFGSGTRLTVV.

This clone turned up a few times. The gene calls are TRBV11-1 and TRBJ2-1; perhaps TRBD1 as D (7 bases). The germline gives CDR1 SGHAT, CDR2 FQDESV (reference sequence). The V and J ends lost 5 bases and 7 bases respectively, with 15 bases between them. The CDR3 sequence is 14 residues long. The DNA of the CDR3 is TGTGCCAGCAGCCGCAGACAGGGAGGAAATGAGCAGTTCTTC. Translation gives CASSRRQGGNEQFF.

This clone was observed a handful of times. J is TRBJ2-1 and V is TRBV11-2; D is perhaps TRBD1 (5 bases). Germline CDR1 is SGHAT and CDR2 is FQNNGV. V lost 5 bases, J lost 4 bases, and 12 bases lay in between. The CDR3 has 14 amino acids. The CDR3: CASSPFPGYNEQFF. DNA of the CDR3: TGTGCCAGCAGCCCATTCCCAGGGTACAATGAGCAGTTCTTC.

Only a few counts were recorded for this clone. Different DNA sequences within this sample yield the same CDR3. The V call is TRBV20-1, the J call TRBJ1-2, with a tentative D call TRBD1 (6 bases). CDR3 length: 10 residues. Germline CDR1 and CDR2: DFQATT and SNEGSKA (reference sequence). Trimming removed 6 bases at V and 6 bases at J, with 8 bases between. The CDR3 sequence: CSARDNGYTF. DNA of the CDR3: TGCAGTGCCAGGGACAATGGCTACACCTTC.

The CDR3 protein is CASSLCKGNRDRVKDTQYF. The CDR3 nucleotides read TGCGCCAGCAGCCTATGTAAAGGCAACCGGGACAGGGTGAAAGATACGCAGTATTTT. V is TRBV4-3 and J is TRBJ2-3; 9 nucleotides match TRBD1. J lost 5 bases, V lost 4 bases, and 19 bases had no gene match. CDR1 is LGHNA and CDR2 is YSLEER in the germline V gene. The CDR3 has 19 amino acids.

This clone has just a few counts. The chain carries TRBV25-1 and TRBJ2-2; D may be TRBD2 (6 bases). The CDR3 is made up of 14 amino acids. V was shortened by 6 bases and J by 3 bases, with 11 bases between the two germline ends. Germline V gene sequence: CDR1 MGHDK, CDR2 SYGVNS. CDR3 in amino acids: CASREWRDTGELFF. In DNA form, the CDR3 reads TGTGCCAGCAGGGAGTGGAGGGACACCGGGGAGCTGTTTTTT.

This clone was seen many times. CDR3 nucleotides: TGCAGCGTGAGTGGGATATACACTGAAGCTTTCTTT. It specifies CSVSGIYTEAFF. J is TRBJ1-1 and V is TRBV29-1; D is unclear. CDR1 and CDR2 from the germline V gene are SQVTM and ANQGSEA. The CDR3 sequence is 12 residues long. V lost 6 bases and J 3 bases, leaving 11 bases between the germline ends. The variable domain in full, with the rest retrieved from reference TRBV29-1 and TRBJ1-1, is SAVISQKPSRDICQRGTSLTIQCQVDSQVTMMFWYRQQPGQSLTLIATANQGSEATYESGFVIDKFPISRPNLTFSTLTVSNMSPEDSSIYLCSVSGIYTEAFFGQGTRLTVV.